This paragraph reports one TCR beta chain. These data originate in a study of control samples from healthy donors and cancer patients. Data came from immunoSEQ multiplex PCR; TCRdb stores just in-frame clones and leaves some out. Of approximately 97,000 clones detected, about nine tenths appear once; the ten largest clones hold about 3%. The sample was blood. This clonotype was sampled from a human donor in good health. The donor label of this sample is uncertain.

The CDR3 here is CASSEVWETKNIQYF. In DNA form, the CDR3 reads TGTGCCAGCAGTGAAGTTTGGGAAACCAAAAACATTCAGTACTTC. The chain joins TRBV6-1 to TRBJ2-4; D is ambiguous. V lost 1 base to trimming and J lost 2 bases, with 9 bases between them. This CDR3 has 15 amino acids. CDR1 and CDR2 from the germline V gene are MNHNS and SASEGT.